Sequencing of this TCR beta chain was carried out in a study of cytotoxic CD8 clonotypes in ibrutinib-treated CLL. Study as a whole: After median roughly 68 months, about 14 stayed in remission, some 12 progressed; responses some 25 partial, 2 complete.

Profiled with immunoSEQ multiplex PCR; TCRdb holds only in-frame clones, not every one. The data show approximately 130,000 clones, around four fifths seen once. The ends lost 6 bases at V and 5 bases at J; junction bases unmatched: 11. There are 15 residues in the CDR3. Per germline, CDR1 ENHRY and CDR2 SYGVKD. The J gene is TRBJ1-1, the V gene TRBV10-3; 8 nucleotides match TRBD1. Here the sequenced sample was PBMCs, taken after 24 months of ibrutinib treatment. This TCR was recovered from a human donor with chronic lymphocytic leukemia. CDR3 sequence: CAIRETGTGRTEAFF. The CDR3 DNA sequence: TGTGCCATCAGGGAGACCGGGACAGGTCGTACTGAAGCTTTCTTT.